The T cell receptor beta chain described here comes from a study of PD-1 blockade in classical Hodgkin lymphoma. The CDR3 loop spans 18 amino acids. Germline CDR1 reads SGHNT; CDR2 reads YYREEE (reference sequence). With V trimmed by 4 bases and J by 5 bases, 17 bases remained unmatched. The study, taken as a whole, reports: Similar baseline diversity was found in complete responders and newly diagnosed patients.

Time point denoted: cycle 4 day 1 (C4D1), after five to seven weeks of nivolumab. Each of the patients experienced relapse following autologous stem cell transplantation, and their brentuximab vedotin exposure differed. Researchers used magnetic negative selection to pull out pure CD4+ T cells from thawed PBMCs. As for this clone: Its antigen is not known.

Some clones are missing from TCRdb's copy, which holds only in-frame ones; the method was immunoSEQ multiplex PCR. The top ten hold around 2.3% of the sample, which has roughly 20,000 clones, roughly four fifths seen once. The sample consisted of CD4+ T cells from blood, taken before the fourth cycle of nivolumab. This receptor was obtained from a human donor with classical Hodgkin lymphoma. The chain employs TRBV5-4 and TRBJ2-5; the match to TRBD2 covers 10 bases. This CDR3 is CASSPALAGVLGGETQYF. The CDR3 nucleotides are TGTGCCAGCAGCCCGGCCCTAGCGGGAGTACTCGGGGGGGAGACCCAGTACTTC.